This T cell receptor beta chain was recorded in a study of technical replicates of blood from a few donors. Profiled with immunoSEQ multiplex PCR; TCRdb holds only in-frame clones, not every one. The sample has around 76,000 clones, around 97% seen once; the top ten hold over 0.2%. Germline CDR1 and CDR2: SGHNT and YYREEE (reference sequence). The CDR3 sequence is 17 residues long. Trimming took 4 bases from V and 7 from J; bases not matched to a gene: 13. The chain recombines TRBV5-4 with TRBJ1-4; 10 bases are shared with TRBD1. The receptor was derived from a human donor in good health. Sequencing was done on a sample of T cells isolated from PBMCs. CDR3 loop: CASSQSRDRGRSEKLFF. The CDR3 DNA follows: TGTGCCAGCAGCCAGTCCCGGGACAGGGGCCGGAGTGAAAAACTGTTTTTT.